A selection of T cell receptor beta chains follows, all from one sample in a study of vaccination effects on CD4 cells after COVID-19. The table came from immunoSEQ multiplex PCR; TCRdb's copy has only in-frame clones and leaves some out. The sample shows approximately 47,000 clones, around 76% of them seen only once. These receptors' targets are unknown. The material was CD4+ T cells from PBMCs cultured without peptide, obtained before COVID-19 vaccination. The receptors derive from a human donor who had a prior SARS-CoV-2 infection. Each CDR3 is given with its conserved first and last residue. D genes are given only for firm matches.

d_gene: NA
j_gene: TRBJ2-2
v_gene: TRBV5-8
CDR3aa: CASSLWTTNTGELFF
CDR3nt: TGTGCCAGCAGCTTGTGGACCACGAACACCGGGGAGCTGTTTTTT

d_gene: TRBD1
j_gene: TRBJ1-2
v_gene: TRBV7-3
CDR3aa: CASGTGGSYGYTF
CDR3nt: TGTGCCAGCGGGACAGGGGGAAGCTATGGCTACACCTTC

d_gene: NA
j_gene: TRBJ1-2
v_gene: TRBV5-1
CDR3aa: CASSLESFGGYTF
CDR3nt: TGCGCCAGCAGCTTGGAATCCTTCGGCGGCTACACCTTC

d_gene: NA
j_gene: TRBJ1-5
v_gene: TRBV18
CDR3aa: CASSHGVPNQPQHF
CDR3nt: TGTGCCAGCTCACACGGGGTTCCTAATCAGCCCCAGCATTTT

d_gene: NA
j_gene: TRBJ1-5
v_gene: TRBV4-3
CDR3aa: CASSQELWQPQHF
CDR3nt: TGCGCCAGCAGCCAAGAGCTGTGGCAGCCCCAGCATTTT

d_gene: TRBD2
j_gene: TRBJ2-1
v_gene: TRBV7-2
CDR3aa: CASSLVTSGTNEQFF
CDR3nt: TGTGCCAGCAGCTTAGTAACTAGCGGGACAAATGAGCAGTTCTTC

d_gene: NA
j_gene: TRBJ1-2
v_gene: TRBV29-1
CDR3aa: CSVDLYYGYTF
CDR3nt: TGCAGCGTTGATCTGTACTATGGCTACACCTTC

d_gene: TRBD1
j_gene: TRBJ1-5
v_gene: TRBV19
CDR3aa: CASSILDRGLGYQPQHF
CDR3nt: TGTGCCAGTAGTATTCTGGACAGGGGGCTCGGATATCAGCCCCAGCATTTT

d_gene: NA
j_gene: TRBJ2-2
v_gene: TRBV25-1
CDR3aa: CASSEYKGDTGELFF
CDR3nt: TGTGCCAGCAGTGAATATAAGGGAGACACCGGGGAGCTGTTTTTT

d_gene: TRBD1
j_gene: TRBJ2-3
v_gene: TRBV6-1
CDR3aa: CASSEGTGWAHTQYF
CDR3nt: TGTGCCAGCAGTGAGGGGACAGGATGGGCTCATACGCAGTATTTT

d_gene: TRBD2
j_gene: TRBJ2-1
v_gene: TRBV29-1
CDR3aa: CSVRGSTSGGGNEQFF
CDR3nt: TGCAGCGTCCGCGGATCGACTAGCGGGGGGGGTAATGAGCAGTTCTTC